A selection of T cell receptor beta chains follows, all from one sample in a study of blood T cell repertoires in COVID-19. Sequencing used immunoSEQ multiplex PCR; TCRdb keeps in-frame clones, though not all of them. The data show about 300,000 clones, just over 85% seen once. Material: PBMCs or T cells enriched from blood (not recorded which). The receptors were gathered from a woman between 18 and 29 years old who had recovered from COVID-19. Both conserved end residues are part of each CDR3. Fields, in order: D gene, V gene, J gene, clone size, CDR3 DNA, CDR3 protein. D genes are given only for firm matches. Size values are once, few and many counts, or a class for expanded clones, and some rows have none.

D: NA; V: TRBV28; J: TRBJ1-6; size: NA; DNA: TGTGCCAGCAGTTTAGTCTCTCGGGGGGAGAATTCACCCCTCCACTTT; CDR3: CASSLVSRGENSPLHF
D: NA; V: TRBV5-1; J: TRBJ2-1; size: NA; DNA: TGCGCCAGCAGCTTGGATTTAAATTCTATGAATGAGCAGTTCTTC; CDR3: CASSLDLNSMNEQFF
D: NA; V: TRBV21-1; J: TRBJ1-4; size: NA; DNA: TGTGCCAGCAGCAAGGGATCCTTACGACAGGGGTCTTCTGAAAAACTGTTTTTT; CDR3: CASSKGSLRQGSSEKLFF
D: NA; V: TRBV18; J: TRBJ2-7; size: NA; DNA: TGTGCCAGCTCACCAGTCGCGGCTCACGAGCAGTACTTC; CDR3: CASSPVAAHEQYF
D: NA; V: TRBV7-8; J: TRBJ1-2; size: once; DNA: TGTGCCAGCAGCTTAGGGACAGTCGTAACCTATGGCTACACCTTC; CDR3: CASSLGTVVTYGYTF
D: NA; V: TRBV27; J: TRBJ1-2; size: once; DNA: TGTGCCAGCAGTTTATCGGGTCGGGGTGGCTACACCTTC; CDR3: CASSLSGRGGYTF
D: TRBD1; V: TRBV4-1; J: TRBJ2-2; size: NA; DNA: TGCGCCAGCAGCCGACAACGGGGACAGGGTATAGCCGGGGAGCTGTTTTTT; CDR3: CASSRQRGQGIAGELFF
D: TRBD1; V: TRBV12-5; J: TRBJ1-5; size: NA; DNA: TGTGCTAGTGGTTTGGCACGACTTGGACAGGGTGGTAATCAGCCCCAGCATTTT; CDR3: CASGLARLGQGGNQPQHF
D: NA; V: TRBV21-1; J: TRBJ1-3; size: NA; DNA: TGTGCCAGCGGGGGACAGACCCCCTTCGACTCTGGAAACACCATATATTTT; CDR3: CASGGQTPFDSGNTIYF
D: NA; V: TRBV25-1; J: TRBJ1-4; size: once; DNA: TGTGCCAGCAGTGAGGACTGGGGAAAACTGTTTTTT; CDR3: CASSEDWGKLFF
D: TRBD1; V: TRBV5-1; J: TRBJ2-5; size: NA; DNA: TGCGCCAGCAGCTTGGAAGGAGGGACAGGGGGAGAGACCCAGTACTTC; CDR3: CASSLEGGTGGETQYF
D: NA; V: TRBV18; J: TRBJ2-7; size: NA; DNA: TGTGCCAGCTCACCAATCCGGGACAAGGGAGACGAGCAGTACTTC; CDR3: CASSPIRDKGDEQYF
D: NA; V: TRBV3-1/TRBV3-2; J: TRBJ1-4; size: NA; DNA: TGTGCCAGCAGCCAGTCACAGGGCCATGGCGAAAAACTGTTTTTT; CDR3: CASSQSQGHGEKLFF
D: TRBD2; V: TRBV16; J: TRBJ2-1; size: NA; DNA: TGTGCCAGCAGCCCCCCCCGACTAGCGGGAGGAGGCGAGCAGTTCTTC; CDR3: CASSPPRLAGGGEQFF
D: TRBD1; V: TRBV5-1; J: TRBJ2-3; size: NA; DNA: TGCGCCAGCAGCCCCCAGGGGACAGGGGGCCCCCTAGTCACAGATACGCAGTATTTT; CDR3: CASSPQGTGGPLVTDTQYF
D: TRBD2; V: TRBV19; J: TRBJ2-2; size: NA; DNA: TGTGCCAGTAGTCCGCACCCGGGAGGCACCGGGGAGCTGTTTTTT; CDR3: CASSPHPGGTGELFF
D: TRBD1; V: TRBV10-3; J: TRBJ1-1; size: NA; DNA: TGTGCCATCAGTGGAGACAGGGCTGCTGAAGCTTTCTTT; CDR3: CAISGDRAAEAFF
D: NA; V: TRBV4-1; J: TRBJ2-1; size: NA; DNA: TGCGCCAGCAGCCAAGCGGTGGGGGCTAACCAGTACAATGAGCAGTTCTTC; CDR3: CASSQAVGANQYNEQFF
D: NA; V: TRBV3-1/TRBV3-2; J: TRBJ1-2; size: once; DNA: TGTGCCAGCAGCCAAGGGGGCTTAGTCGATGGCTACACCTTC; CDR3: CASSQGGLVDGYTF
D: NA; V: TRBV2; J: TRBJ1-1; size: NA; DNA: TGTGCCAGCAGTGAAGCGCAGACACGGGGGAACACTGAAGCTTTCTTT; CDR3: CASSEAQTRGNTEAFF
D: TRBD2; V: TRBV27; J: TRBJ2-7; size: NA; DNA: TGTGCCAGCAGACCTGGCCTGGGACTAGCGGGACCCTACTCCTACGAGCAGTACTTC; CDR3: CASRPGLGLAGPYSYEQYF
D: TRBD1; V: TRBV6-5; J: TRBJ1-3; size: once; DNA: TGTGCCAGCAGCCTACAGGGGACTTTGGGAGACACCATATATTTT; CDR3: CASSLQGTLGDTIYF
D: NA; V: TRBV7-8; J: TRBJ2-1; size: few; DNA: TGTGCCAGCAGCTCTACCCTCCGATACAATGAGCAGTTCTTC; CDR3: CASSSTLRYNEQFF
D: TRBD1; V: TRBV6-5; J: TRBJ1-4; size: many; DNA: TGTGCCAGCAGTTTATCCGGGACAGAGGTCGAAAAACTGTTTTTT; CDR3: CASSLSGTEVEKLFF
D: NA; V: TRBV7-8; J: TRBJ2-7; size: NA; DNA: TGTGCCAGCAGCTCCTTTTTAGCAAGGGCGGGGTACGAGCAGTACTTC; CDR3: CASSSFLARAGYEQYF
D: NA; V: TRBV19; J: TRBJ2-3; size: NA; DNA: TGTGCCAGTAGTATAGATCGTGGGGGCCCGAGCACAGATACGCAGTATTTT; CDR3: CASSIDRGGPSTDTQYF
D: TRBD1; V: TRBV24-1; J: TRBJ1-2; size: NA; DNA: TGTGCCACCGGCAAGACAGGGGTGGGTGGCTACACCTTC; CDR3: CATGKTGVGGYTF
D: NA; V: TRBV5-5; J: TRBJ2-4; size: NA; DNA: TGTGCCAGCAGCTACCCCTTAGGGGGGGGCGGGGACATTCAGTACTTC; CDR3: CASSYPLGGGGDIQYF
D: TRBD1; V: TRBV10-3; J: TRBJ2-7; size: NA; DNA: TGTGCCATCAGGACAGGGAGTAGGGCCTACGAGCAGTACTTC; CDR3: CAIRTGSRAYEQYF
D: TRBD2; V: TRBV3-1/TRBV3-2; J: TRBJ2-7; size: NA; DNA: TGTGCCAGCAGCCAAGTCGCAGCTAGCGGGGGCGAGCAGTACTTC; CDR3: CASSQVAASGGEQYF
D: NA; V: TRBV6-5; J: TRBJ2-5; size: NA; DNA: TGTGCCAGCAGTTCCCAGGGTGAGGTGGAGACCCAGTACTTC; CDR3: CASSSQGEVETQYF
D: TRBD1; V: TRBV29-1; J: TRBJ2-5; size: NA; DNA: TGCAGCGTTACAGGGGGCGAGGAGACCCAGTACTTC; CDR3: CSVTGGEETQYF
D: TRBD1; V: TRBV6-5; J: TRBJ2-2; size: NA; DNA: TGTGCCAGCCGGCAGGGGGCCACCGGGGAGCTGTTTTTT; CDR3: CASRQGATGELFF
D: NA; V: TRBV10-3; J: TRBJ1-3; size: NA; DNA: TGTGCCATCCAAGACTCCCGCTCTGGAAACACCATATATTTT; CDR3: CAIQDSRSGNTIYF
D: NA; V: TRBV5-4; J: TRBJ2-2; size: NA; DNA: TGTGCCAGCAGCTTGGCACAGGGAACGGCGAACACCGGGGAGCTGTTTTTT; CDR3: CASSLAQGTANTGELFF
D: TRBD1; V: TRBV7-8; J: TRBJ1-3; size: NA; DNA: TGTGCCAGCGGCCGGGACAGACTTTCCTCTGGAAACACCATATATTTT; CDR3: CASGRDRLSSGNTIYF
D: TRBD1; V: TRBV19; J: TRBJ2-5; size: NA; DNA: TGTGCCACTATCGACAGGGGGCAAGGGGAGACCCAGTACTTC; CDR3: CATIDRGQGETQYF
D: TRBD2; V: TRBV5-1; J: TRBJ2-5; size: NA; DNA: TGCGCCAGCAGCTTGTCCCCTAGCGGGGGGGCCTTAGAGACCCAGTACTTC; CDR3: CASSLSPSGGALETQYF
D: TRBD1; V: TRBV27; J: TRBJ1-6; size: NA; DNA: TGTGCCAGCAGGGGACAGGGTGAGAATTCACCCCTCCACTTT; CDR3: CASRGQGENSPLHF
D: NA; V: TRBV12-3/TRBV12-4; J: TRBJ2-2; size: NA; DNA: TGTGCCAGCAGCCAGGGGTGGGCCGGGGAGCTGTTTTTT; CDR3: CASSQGWAGELFF
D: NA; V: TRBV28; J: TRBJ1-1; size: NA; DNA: TGTGCCAGCAGTTCCCGAGACAGGCTGATGGATGAAGCTTTCTTT; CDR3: CASSSRDRLMDEAFF
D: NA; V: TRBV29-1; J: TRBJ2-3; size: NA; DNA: TGCAGCGTTGTTCGGGGTGTGGGCACAGATACGCAGTATTTT; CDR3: CSVVRGVGTDTQYF
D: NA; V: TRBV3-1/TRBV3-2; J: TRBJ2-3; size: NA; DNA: TGTGCCAGCAGCCTAATCTTAGCAGATACGCAGTATTTT; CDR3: CASSLILADTQYF
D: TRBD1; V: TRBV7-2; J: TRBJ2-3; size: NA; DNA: TGTGCCAGCAGGTCGCCGGGACAGGGGCATACGCAGTATTTT; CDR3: CASRSPGQGHTQYF
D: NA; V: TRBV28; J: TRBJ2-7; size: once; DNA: TGTGCCAGCAAGGAGGGGGGAGGGTCGGGCGAGCAGTACTTC; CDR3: CASKEGGGSGEQYF
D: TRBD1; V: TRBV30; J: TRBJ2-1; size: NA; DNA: TGTGCCTGGAGTGGACAGGGGATTCGGGAGCAGTTCTTC; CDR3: CAWSGQGIREQFF
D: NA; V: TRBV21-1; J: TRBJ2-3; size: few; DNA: TGTGCCAGCAGCGTTTACAGGGTAAACGGCGGCCTTACAGATACGCAGTATTTT; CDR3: CASSVYRVNGGLTDTQYF
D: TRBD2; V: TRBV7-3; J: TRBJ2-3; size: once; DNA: TGTGCCAGCAGCGACGTAGCGGGGGGCACAGATACGCAGTATTTT; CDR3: CASSDVAGGTDTQYF
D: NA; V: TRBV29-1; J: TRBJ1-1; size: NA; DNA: TGCAGCGTTAAAGGGGGGCAGGCGGACACTGAAGCTTTCTTT; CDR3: CSVKGGQADTEAFF
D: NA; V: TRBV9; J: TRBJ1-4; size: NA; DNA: TGTGCCAGCAGCGCGACAGTCACTAATGAAAAACTGTTTTTT; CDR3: CASSATVTNEKLFF
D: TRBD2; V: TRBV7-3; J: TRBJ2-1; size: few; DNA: TGTGCCAGCGGCAGAAGCGGGGACAATGAGCAGTTCTTC; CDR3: CASGRSGDNEQFF
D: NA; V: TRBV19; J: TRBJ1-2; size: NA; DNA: TGTGCCAGTAGTTGGGCCAGGGAGGACTATGGCTACACCTTC; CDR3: CASSWAREDYGYTF
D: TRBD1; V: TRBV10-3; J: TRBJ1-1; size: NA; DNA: TGTGCCATCAGTCCGGACAGGGTCTCTGAAGCTTTCTTT; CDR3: CAISPDRVSEAFF